This section outlines one T cell receptor (beta chain) sequence together with its context. This receptor's antigen is unknown. No base qualities exist here, and no much larger clone lies one base off it. Unmatched junction bases come to 13, with V trimmed by 4 bases and J by 7 bases. The CDR3 has 15 amino acids, counting the end cysteine and phenylalanine. Only the CDR3 region is kept as DNA, spanning 45 bases read in frame from base 1. CDR1 and CDR2, per the germline V gene, are SGHDT and YYEEEE. The meaning of the sample's time point label: baseline before first vaccination. Samples from vaccinated people were obtained from the UK trials COV001 and COV002, which included a single-blind randomized controlled phase 2/3 trial of AZD1222 (ChAdOx1 nCoV-19) in healthy adults. Trial participant PBMC samples were collected at day 0 and day 28 after the second dose for TCRbeta chain sequencing. The CDR3 regions of human TCRbeta chains were analyzed by immunosequencing. From the authors' description of their analysis: TCRs in the repertoires were compared against a reference library of SARS-CoV-2-specific TCRs that had been generated with the MIRA antigen-specificity platform. Breadth meant the fraction of unique TCRs that were SARS-CoV-2-associated, whereas depth meant the fraction of total T cells that were SARS-CoV-2-associated. Each spike-specific TCR was assigned to its reactive spike region and to a CD4 or CD8 class using the MIRA data. Log10-transformed breadth and depth values were compared by one-way ANOVA with Sidak's multiple comparisons tests. The source is immuneACCESS, and TCRdb retained only in-frame sequences with V and J called. Part of the clones is not carried over; for the studies checked, unresolved V genes explain less than half of this, and the remainder is unexplained. V, J and clone size reflect that table, while D and trimming were determined from the DNA. In this sample the table shows some 110,000 clones, around 92% of which occur a single time. About 3% of the sample belongs to the ten largest clones.

The sample is drawn from a study of T cell responses to AZD1222 COVID-19 vaccine (dated by TCRdb to the early 2020s). Describing the broader study: Because spike-specific TCR depth and breadth did not differ between the two schedules, AZD1222 recipients who got a second dose at roughly 4 weeks were pooled with those who got a second dose at roughly 12 weeks. TCR sequencing covered some 250 trial participants: 200 to 220 given two doses of AZD1222 and 26 given two doses of MenACWY control vaccine. Trial participants were enrolled into age subgroups of 18-55, 56-69 and 70-plus years, which contained around 150, 29 and 61 TCR-sequenced participants, respectively.

Overall study results and their limits: Nearly half of unique spike-specific TCRs reportedly recognized epitopes outside regions mutated in the B.1.351 and B.1.1.7 variants. Conclusions about previously exposed vaccinees were limited because only six or seven AZD1222 recipients were SARS-CoV-2 seropositive at baseline. The 56-69-year group was small, and its depth increase did not reach significance, likely because of low power. After two AZD1222 doses, both the breadth and the depth of spike-specific TCRs were significantly higher than at day 0 and than in MenACWY recipients. Most participants were white British and females outnumbered males, and the authors suggested that clonal diversity may have been underestimated. Because no samples from the day 14 peak response were available, repertoires could be characterized only after the peak T cell response. Vaccine-associated CD4 TCRs spanned the whole spike protein, with dominant responses in regions 160-218 and 743-854.

Sequenced material: peripheral blood, taken on day 0 of AZD1222 vaccination. The chain is made from TRBV5-6 and TRBJ2-7; a stretch of 8 junction bases matches TRBD2. This receptor was taken from an adult in good health. CDR3 protein: CASSPGREGWGEQYF. The bases read TGTGCCAGCAGCCCAGGCCGGGAGGGCTGGGGGGAGCAGTACTTC.